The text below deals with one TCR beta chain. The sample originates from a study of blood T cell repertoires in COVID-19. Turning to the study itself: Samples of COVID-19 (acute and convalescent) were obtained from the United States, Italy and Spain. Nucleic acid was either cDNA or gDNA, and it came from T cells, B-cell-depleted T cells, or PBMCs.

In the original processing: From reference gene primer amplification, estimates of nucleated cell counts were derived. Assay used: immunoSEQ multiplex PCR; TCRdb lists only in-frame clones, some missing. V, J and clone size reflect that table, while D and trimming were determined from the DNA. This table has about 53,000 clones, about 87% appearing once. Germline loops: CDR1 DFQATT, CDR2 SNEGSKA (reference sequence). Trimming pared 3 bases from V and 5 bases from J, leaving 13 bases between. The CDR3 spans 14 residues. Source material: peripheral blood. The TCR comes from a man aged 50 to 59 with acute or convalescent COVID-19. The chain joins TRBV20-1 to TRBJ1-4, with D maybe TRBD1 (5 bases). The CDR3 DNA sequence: TGCAGTGCTAGTAGTGGGAGGGGAAATGAAAAACTGTTTTTT. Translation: CSASSGRGNEKLFF.